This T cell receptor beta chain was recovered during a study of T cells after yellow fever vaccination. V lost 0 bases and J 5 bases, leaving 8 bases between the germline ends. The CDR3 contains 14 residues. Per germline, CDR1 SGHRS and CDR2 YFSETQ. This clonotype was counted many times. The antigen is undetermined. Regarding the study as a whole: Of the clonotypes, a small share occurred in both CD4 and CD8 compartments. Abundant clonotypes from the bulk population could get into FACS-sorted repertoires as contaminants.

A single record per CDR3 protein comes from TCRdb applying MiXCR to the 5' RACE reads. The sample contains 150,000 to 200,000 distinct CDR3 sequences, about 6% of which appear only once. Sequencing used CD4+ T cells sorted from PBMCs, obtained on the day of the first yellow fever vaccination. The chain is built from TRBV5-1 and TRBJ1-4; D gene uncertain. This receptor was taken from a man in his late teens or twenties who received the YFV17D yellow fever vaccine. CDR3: CASSLGQPNEKLFF. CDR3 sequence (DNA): TGCGCCAGCAGCTTGGGCCAGCCGAATGAAAAACTGTTTTTT.